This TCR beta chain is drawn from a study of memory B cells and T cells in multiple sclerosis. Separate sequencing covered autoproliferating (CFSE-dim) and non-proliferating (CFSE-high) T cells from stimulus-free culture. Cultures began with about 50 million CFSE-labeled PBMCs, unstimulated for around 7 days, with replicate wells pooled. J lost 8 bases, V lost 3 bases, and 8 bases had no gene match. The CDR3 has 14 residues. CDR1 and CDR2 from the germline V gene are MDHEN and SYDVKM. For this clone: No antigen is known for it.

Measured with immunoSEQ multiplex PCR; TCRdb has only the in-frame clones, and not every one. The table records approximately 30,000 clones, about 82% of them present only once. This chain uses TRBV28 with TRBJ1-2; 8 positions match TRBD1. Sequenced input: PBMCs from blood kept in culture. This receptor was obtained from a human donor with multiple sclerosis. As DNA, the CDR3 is TGTGCCAGCAGTTTCGGACAGGGAATCTCCGGCTACACCTTC. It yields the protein CASSFGQGISGYTF.